This TCR beta chain was sequenced for a study of shared clonotypes between healthy human individuals. Using immunoSEQ multiplex PCR, the repertoire was profiled, and TCRdb retains in-frame clones only, with some absent. The profile shows approximately 2.3 million clones, just over 90% of them singletons. This CDR3 contains 13 residues. The V gene's germline CDR1 is SEHNR and CDR2 FQNEAQ (reference sequence). With 5 bases removed from V and 7 bases from J, the gap between germline ends came to 12 bases. This clone showed up just a few times. This sample also contains other DNA sequences that code for the same CDR3. Healthy HIV-negative adults with no recent acute infections or vaccinations were recruited as donors.

This receptor was identified in a man aged 18 to 35 in good health. Some clones in this sample may be carry-over from other donors' samples. The sample consisted of naive CD4+ T cells from PBMCs. Regarding subset: CD45RA+ positively selected. The chain links TRBV7-9 to TRBJ1-5; D is uncertain. The DNA of the CDR3 is TGTGCCAGCAGCCCCGGCGGCGCCCAGCCCCAGCATTTT. As protein: CASSPGGAQPQHF.